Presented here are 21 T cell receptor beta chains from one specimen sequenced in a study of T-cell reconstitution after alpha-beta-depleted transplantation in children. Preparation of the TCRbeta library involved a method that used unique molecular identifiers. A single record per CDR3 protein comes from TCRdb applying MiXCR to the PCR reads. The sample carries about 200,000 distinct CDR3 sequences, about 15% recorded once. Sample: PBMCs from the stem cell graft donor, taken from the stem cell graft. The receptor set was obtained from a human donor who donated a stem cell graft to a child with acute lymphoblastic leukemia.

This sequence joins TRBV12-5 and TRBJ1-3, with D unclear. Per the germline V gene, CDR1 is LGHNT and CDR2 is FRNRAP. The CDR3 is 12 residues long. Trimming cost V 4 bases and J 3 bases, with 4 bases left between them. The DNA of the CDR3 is TGTGCTAGTGGTTCGTTTGGAAACACCATATATTTT. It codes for CASGSFGNTIYF.

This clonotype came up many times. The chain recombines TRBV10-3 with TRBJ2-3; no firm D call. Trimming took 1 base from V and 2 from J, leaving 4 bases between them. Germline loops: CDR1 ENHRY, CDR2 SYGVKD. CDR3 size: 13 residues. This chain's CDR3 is CAISEYFTDTQYF. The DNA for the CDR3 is TGTGCCATCAGTGAGTACTTCACAGATACGCAGTATTTT.

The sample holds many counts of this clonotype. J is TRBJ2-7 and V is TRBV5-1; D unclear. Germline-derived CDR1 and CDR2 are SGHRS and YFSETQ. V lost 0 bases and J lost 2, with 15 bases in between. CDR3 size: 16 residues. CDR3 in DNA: TGCGCCAGCAGCTTGGGTGGGCTAGTTGAGGCCTACGAGCAGTACTTC. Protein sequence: CASSLGGLVEAYEQYF.

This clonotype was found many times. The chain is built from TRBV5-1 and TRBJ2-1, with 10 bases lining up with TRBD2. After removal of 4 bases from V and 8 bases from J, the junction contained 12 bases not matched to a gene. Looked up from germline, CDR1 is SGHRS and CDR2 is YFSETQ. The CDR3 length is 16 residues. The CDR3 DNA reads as TGCGCCAGCAGCGCGACCTTACTAGCGGGAACCGATGAGCAGTTCTTC. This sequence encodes CASSATLLAGTDEQFF.

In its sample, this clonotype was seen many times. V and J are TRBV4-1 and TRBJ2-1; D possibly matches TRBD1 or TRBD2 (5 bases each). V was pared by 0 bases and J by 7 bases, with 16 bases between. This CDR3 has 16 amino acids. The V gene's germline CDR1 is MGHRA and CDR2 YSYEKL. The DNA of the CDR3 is TGCGCCAGCAGCCAAGAACCGGGACGATATACGAATGAGCAGTTCTTC. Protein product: CASSQEPGRYTNEQFF.

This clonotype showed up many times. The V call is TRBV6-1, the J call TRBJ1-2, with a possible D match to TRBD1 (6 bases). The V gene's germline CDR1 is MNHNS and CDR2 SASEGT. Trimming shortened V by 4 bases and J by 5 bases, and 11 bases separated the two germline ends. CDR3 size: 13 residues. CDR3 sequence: CASSATRGYGYTF. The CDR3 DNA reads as TGTGCCAGCAGTGCTACCAGGGGATATGGCTACACCTTC.

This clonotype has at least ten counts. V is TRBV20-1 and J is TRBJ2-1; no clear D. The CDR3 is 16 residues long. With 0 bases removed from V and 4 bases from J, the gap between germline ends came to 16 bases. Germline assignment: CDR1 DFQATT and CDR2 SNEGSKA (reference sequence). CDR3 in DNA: TGCAGTGCTAGAGATGTGCGCGCAGCCGTGTACAATGAGCAGTTCTTC. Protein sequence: CSARDVRAAVYNEQFF.

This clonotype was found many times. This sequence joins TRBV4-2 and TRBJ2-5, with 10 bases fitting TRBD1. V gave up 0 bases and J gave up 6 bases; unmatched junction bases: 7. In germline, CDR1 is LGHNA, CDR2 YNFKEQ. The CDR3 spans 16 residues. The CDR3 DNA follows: TGTGCCAGCAGCCAAGAAGGGACAGGGGCAGCACAGACCCAGTACTTC. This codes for CASSQEGTGAAQTQYF.

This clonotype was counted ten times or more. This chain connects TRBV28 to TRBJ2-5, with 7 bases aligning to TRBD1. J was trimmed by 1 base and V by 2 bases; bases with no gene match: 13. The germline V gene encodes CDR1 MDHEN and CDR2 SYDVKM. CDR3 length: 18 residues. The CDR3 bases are TGTGCCAGCAGTTTAATGGCCCCGGGACAGAGAGCCCAAGAGACCCAGTACTTC. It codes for CASSLMAPGQRAQETQYF.

The CDR3 DNA reads as TGTGCCAGCAGCTTCGAGGGGCAAGGACTAGCGGGAGTTCCGGTCTACGAGCAGTACTTC. This encodes CASSFEGQGLAGVPVYEQYF. This rearrangement joins TRBV11-3 to TRBJ2-7, with 13 bases lining up with TRBD2. The CDR3 runs to 20 residues. The germline gives CDR1 SGHNT, CDR2 YENEEA. V lost 3 bases, J lost 3 bases, and 17 bases stayed unmatched.

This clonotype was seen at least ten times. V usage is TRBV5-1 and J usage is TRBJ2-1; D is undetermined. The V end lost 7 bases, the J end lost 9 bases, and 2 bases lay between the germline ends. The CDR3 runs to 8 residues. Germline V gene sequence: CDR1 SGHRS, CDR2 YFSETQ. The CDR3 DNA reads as TGCGCCAGCGTTGAGCAGTTCTTC. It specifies CASVEQFF.

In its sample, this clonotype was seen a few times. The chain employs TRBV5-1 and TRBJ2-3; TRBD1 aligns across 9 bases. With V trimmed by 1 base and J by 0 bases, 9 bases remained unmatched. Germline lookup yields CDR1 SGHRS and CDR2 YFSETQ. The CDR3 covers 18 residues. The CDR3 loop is CASSLSGTGLTSTDTQYF. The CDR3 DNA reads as TGCGCCAGCAGCTTGTCTGGGACAGGGCTAACAAGCACAGATACGCAGTATTTT.

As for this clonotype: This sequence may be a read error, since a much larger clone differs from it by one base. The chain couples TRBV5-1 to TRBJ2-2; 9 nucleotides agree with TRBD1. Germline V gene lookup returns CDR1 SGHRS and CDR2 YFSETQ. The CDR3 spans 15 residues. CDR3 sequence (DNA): TGCGCCAGCAGCCCGACCGGGACAGGGACAAGGGACCTGTTTTTT. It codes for CASSPTGTGTRDLFF.

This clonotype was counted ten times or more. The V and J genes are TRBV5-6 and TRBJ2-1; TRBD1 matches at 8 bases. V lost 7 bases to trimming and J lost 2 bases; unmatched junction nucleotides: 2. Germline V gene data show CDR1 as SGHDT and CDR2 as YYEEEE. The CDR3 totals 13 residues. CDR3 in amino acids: CASDRGPYNEQFF. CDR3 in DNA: TGTGCCAGCGACAGGGGCCCCTACAATGAGCAGTTCTTC.

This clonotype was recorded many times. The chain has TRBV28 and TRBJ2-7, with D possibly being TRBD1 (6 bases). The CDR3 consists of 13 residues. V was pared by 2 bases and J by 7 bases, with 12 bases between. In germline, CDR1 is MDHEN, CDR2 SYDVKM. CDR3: CASSLGEGTEQYF. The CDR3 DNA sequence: TGTGCCAGCAGTTTAGGCGAGGGGACAGAGCAGTACTTC.

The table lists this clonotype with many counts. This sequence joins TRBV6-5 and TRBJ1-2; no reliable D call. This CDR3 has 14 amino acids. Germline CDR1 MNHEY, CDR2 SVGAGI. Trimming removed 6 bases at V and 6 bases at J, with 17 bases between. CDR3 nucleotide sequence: TGTGCCAGCAGCAACAGAGGCGATGGGGATGGCTACACCTTC. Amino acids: CASSNRGDGDGYTF.

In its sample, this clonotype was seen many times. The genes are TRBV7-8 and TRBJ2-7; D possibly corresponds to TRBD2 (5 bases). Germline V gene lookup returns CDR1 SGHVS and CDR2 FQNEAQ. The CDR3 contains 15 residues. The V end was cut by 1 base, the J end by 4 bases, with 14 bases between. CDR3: CASSLDGRVPYEQYF. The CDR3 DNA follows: TGTGCCAGCAGCTTAGACGGGCGGGTCCCTTACGAGCAGTACTTC.

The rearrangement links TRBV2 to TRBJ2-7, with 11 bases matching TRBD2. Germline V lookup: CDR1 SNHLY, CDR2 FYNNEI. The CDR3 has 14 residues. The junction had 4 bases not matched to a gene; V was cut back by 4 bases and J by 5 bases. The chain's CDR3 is CASSGSSGRNEQYF. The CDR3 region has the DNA TGTGCCAGCAGTGGATCTAGCGGGAGGAACGAGCAGTACTTC.

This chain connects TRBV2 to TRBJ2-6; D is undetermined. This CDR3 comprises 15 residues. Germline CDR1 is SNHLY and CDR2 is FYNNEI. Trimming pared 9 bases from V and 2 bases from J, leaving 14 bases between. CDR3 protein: CASYFGVAGANVLTF. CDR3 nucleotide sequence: TGTGCCAGTTATTTCGGCGTAGCTGGGGCCAACGTCCTGACTTTC.

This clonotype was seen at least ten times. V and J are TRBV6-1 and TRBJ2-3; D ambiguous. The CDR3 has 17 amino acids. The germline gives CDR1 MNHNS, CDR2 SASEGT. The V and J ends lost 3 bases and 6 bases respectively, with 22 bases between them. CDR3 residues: CASSDFPGARQWDTQYF. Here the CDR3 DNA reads TGTGCCAGCAGTGACTTTCCCGGCGCGAGGCAATGGGATACGCAGTATTTT.

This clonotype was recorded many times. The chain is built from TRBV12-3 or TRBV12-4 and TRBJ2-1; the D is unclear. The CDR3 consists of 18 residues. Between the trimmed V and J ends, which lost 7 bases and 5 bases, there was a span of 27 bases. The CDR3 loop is CASTFGLLGSALHNEQFF. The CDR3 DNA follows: TGTGCCAGCACCTTTGGTCTTCTCGGTTCCGCTCTACACAATGAGCAGTTCTTC.